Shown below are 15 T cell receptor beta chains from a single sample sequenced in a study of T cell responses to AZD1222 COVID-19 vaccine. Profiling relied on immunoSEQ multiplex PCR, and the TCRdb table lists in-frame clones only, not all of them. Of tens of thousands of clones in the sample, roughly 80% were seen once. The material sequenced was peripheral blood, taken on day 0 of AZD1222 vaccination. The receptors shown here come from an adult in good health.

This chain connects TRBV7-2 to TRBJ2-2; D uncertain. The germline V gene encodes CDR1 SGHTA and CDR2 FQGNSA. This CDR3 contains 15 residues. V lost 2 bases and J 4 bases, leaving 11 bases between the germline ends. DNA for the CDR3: TGTGCCAGCAGCTTAAACGACAACCCCACCGGGGAGCTGTTTTTT. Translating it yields CASSLNDNPTGELFF.

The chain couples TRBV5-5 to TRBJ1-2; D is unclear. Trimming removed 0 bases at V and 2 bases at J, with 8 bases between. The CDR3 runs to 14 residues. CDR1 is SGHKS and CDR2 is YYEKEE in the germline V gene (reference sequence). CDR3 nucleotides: TGTGCCAGCAGCTTGGTAGCAGCAAACTATGGCTACACCTTC. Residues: CASSLVAANYGYTF.

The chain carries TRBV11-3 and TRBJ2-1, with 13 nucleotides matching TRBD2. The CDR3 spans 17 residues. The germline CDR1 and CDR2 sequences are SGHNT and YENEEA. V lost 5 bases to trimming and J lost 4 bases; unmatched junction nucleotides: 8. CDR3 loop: CASSLGLAGDSYNEQFF. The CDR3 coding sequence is TGTGCCAGCAGCCTTGGACTAGCGGGAGACTCGTACAATGAGCAGTTCTTC.

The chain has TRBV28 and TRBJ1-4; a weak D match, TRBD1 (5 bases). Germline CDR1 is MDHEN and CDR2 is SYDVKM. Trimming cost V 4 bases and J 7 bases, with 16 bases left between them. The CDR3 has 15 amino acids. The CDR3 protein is CASSSPSGHGEKLFF. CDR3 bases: TGTGCCAGCAGTTCCCCATCTGGACACGGTGAAAAACTGTTTTTT. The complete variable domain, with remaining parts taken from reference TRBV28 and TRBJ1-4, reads DVKVTQSSRYLVKRTGEKVFLECVQDMDHENMFWYRQDPGLGLRLIYFSYDVKMKEKGDIPEGYSVSREKKERFSLILESASTNQTSMYLCASSSPSGHGEKLFFGSGTQLSVL.

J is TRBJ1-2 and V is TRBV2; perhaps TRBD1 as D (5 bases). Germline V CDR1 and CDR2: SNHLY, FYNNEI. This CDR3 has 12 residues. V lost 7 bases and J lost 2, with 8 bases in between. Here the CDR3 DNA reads TGTGCCAGCAACCAGGGAAACTATGGCTACACCTTC. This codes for CASNQGNYGYTF.

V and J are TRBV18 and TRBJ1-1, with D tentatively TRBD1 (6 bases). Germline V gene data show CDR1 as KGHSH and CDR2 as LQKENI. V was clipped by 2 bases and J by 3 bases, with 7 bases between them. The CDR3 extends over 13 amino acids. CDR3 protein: CASSPNRDTEAFF. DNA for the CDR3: TGTGCCAGCTCACCAAACAGGGACACTGAAGCTTTCTTT.

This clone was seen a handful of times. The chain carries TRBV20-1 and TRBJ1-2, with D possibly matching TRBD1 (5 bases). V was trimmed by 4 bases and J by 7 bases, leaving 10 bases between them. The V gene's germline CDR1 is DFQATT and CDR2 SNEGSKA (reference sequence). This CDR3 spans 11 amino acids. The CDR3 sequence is CSATGMGGYTF. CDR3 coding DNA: TGCAGTGCTACAGGGATGGGTGGCTACACCTTC.

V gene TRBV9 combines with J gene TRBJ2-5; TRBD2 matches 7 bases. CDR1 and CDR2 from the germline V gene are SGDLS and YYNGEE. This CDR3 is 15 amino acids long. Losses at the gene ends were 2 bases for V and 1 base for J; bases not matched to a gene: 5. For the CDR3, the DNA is TGTGCCAGCAGCGTTAGCGGGTCCCGCCAAGAGACCCAGTACTTC. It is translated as CASSVSGSRQETQYF.

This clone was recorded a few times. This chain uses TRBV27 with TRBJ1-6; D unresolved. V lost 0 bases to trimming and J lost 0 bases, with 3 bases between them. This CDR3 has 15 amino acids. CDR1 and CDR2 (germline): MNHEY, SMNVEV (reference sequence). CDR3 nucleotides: TGTGCCAGCAGTTTATCCGACTCCTATAATTCACCCCTCCACTTT. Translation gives CASSLSDSYNSPLHF.

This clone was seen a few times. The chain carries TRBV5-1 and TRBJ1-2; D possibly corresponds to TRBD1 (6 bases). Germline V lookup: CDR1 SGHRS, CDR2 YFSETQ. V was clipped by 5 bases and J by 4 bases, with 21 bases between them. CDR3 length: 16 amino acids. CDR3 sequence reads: CASSPEPGGRTYGYTF. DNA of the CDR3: TGCGCCAGCAGTCCGGAGCCCGGGGGCAGGACCTATGGCTACACCTTC.

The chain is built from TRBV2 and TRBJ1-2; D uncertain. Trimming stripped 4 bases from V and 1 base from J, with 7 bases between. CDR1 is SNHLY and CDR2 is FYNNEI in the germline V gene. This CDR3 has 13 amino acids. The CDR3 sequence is CASSVQSNYGYTF. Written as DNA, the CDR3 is TGTGCCAGCAGTGTCCAGAGTAACTATGGCTACACCTTC.

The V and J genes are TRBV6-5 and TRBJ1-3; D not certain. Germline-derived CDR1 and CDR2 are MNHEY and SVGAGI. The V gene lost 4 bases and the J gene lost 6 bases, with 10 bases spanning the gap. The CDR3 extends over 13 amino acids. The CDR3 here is CASSWPGENTIYF. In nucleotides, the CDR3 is TGTGCCAGCAGTTGGCCTGGGGAAAACACCATATATTTT.

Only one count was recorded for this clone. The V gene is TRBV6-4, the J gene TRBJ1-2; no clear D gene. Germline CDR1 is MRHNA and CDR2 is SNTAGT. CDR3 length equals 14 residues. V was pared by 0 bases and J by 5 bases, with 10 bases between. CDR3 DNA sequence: TGTGCCAGCAGTGACTCTACCTGGGGATATGGCTACACCTTC. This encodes CASSDSTWGYGYTF.

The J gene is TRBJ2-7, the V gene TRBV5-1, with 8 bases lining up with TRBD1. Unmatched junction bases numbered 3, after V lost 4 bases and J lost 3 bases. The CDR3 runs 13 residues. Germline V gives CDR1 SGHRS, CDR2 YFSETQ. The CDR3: CASSPGGVYEQYF. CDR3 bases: TGCGCCAGCAGCCCAGGGGGCGTCTACGAGCAGTACTTC.

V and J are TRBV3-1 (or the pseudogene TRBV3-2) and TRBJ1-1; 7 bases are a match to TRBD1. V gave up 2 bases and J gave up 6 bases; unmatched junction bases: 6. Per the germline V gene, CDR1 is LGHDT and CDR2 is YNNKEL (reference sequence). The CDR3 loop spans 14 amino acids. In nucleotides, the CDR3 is TGTGCCAGCAGCCAACAGGGGGGTTTCTCTGAAGCTTTCTTT. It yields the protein CASSQQGGFSEAFF.